The clone carrying this T cell receptor (beta chain) was detected only once. These data are taken from a study of blood T cell repertoires in COVID-19. Background on the study: Researchers got acute and convalescent COVID-19 samples from the United States, Italy and Spain. T cells, B-cell-depleted T cells, or PBMCs supplied cDNA or gDNA.

In the original analysis: Researchers report that nucleated cell counts were estimated from reference gene primer amplification. Measured with immunoSEQ multiplex PCR; TCRdb has only the in-frame clones, and not every one. V, J and clone size derive from that table, while D and trimming were established from the DNA sequence. Among some 100,000 clones listed, 80% to 95% were seen once. The CDR3 spans 15 residues. With V trimmed by 5 bases and J by 1 base, 4 bases remained unmatched. Germline CDR1 reads WNHNN; CDR2 reads SYGVQD (reference sequence). This sequence joins TRBV10-1 and TRBJ1-1; 10 bases line up with TRBD1. Source material: peripheral blood. The TCR originated in a man aged 55 to 70 with acute or convalescent COVID-19. CDR3 sequence: CASSSDRGKNTEAFF. In DNA, the CDR3 is TGCGCCAGCAGTTCGGACAGGGGGAAGAACACTGAAGCTTTCTTT.